The 15 T cell receptor beta chains below were found in one sample sequenced in a study of OX40 agonist ivuxolimab in advanced cancers. Preparation of the library involved the immunoSEQ multiplex PCR assay. TCRdb provides this immuneACCESS table in a form limited to in-frame rearrangements. Some clones are lacking; in checked studies, under half of them reflect an unresolved V gene, and why the rest are absent is not known. In all, the sample holds almost 70,000 clones, and 90% of those were seen once. Of the sample, about 10% falls within the top ten clones. The sequences come from CD4+ or CD8+ T cells sorted from blood, collected in a trial of the OX40 agonist ivuxolimab. The receptor set was obtained from an adult with an advanced solid tumor such as melanoma, head and neck, liver or kidney cancer.

The J gene is TRBJ1-2, the V gene TRBV30; 8 bases fit TRBD1. The CDR3 has 14 amino acids. The ends lost 2 bases at V and 2 bases at J; junction bases unmatched: 4. From germline, CDR1 is GTSNPN and CDR2 SVGIG (reference sequence). DNA for the CDR3: TGTGCCTGGAGTAGACGGGACAGGAACTATGGCTACACCTTC. This gives the protein CAWSRRDRNYGYTF.

The J gene is TRBJ2-1, the V gene TRBV2; 8 nucleotides align to TRBD1. The CDR3 extends over 16 amino acids. Trimming at V came to 9 bases and at J to 7 bases, leaving 17 bases not matched to a gene. Looked up from germline, CDR1 is SNHLY and CDR2 is FYNNEI. The CDR3 DNA reads TGTGCCAGTTTTGACAGGGGAAAACGTATCGGGAATGAGCAGTTCTTC. Its protein is CASFDRGKRIGNEQFF.

This clone was seen a single time. Other DNA sequences within the sample encode an identical CDR3. V and J are TRBV7-2 and TRBJ2-3; 7 nucleotides match TRBD1. Germline V gene lookup returns CDR1 SGHTA and CDR2 FQGNSA. The CDR3 covers 15 residues. V shed 1 base and J 3 bases; nucleotides not matched to a gene: 4. The CDR3 is CASSLDRGRTDTQYF. DNA for the CDR3: TGTGCCAGCAGCTTAGACAGGGGACGGACAGATACGCAGTATTTT.

The V and J genes are TRBV4-3 and TRBJ2-3; 7 nucleotides align to TRBD1. CDR3 length equals 15 residues. Trimming at V came to 0 bases and at J to 7 bases, leaving 7 bases not matched to a gene. Germline V CDR1 and CDR2: LGHNA, YSLEER. The CDR3 DNA reads TGCGCCAGCAGCCAAGAGCCAGGGGGAACGAATACGCAGTATTTT. Protein sequence: CASSQEPGGTNTQYF.

A few counts support this clone. J is TRBJ2-7 and V is TRBV28, with TRBD1 identical over 9 bases. J was trimmed by 9 bases and V by 3 bases; bases with no gene match: 9. The CDR3 is made up of 14 amino acids. From germline, CDR1 is MDHEN and CDR2 SYDVKM. In DNA form, the CDR3 reads TGTGCCAGCAGTTTCCCGGACAGGGGAAGAGCGCAGTACTTC. Protein sequence: CASSFPDRGRAQYF.

This clone appeared a single time. This chain uses TRBV5-1 with TRBJ2-5, with D possibly being TRBD1 or TRBD2 (5 bases each). The DNA matches TRBJ2-7 better at its end, which makes the J call doubtful. Looked up from germline, CDR1 is SGHRS and CDR2 is YFSETQ. This CDR3 is 15 amino acids long. In DNA, the CDR3 is TGCGCCAGCAGCTACCGGGACGCCCCAGGCTACGAGCAGTACTTC. Amino acids: CASSYRDAPGYEQYF.

The rearrangement joins TRBV11-3 to TRBJ2-1, with 12 bases that match TRBD2. Germline CDR1 is SGHNT and CDR2 is YENEEA. The V gene end was trimmed by 5 bases and the J gene end by 9 bases; junction bases not matched to a gene: 5. This CDR3 is built from 14 residues. DNA for the CDR3: TGTGCCAGCAGCACCCGGACTAGCGGGACTGAGCAGTTCTTC. Amino acid sequence: CASSTRTSGTEQFF.

This clone was seen a handful of times. This chain joins TRBV7-3 and TRBJ2-7; 7 bases are a match to TRBD2. The CDR3 extends over 15 amino acids. Germline V gives CDR1 SGHTA, CDR2 FQGTGA. V shed 2 bases, J shed 4 bases, and the junction held 8 bases outside the gene matches. The CDR3 reads CASSLWSGTQYEQYF. Written as DNA, the CDR3 is TGTGCCAGCAGCTTATGGAGCGGGACCCAGTACGAGCAGTACTTC.

The chain recombines TRBV18 with TRBJ2-3, with D possibly being TRBD1 (5 bases). V was pared by 0 bases and J by 4 bases, with 11 bases between. The CDR3 runs to 15 residues. The germline V gene has CDR1 KGHSH and CDR2 LQKENI. The CDR3 protein is CASSPPVGLPDTQYF. In DNA, the CDR3 is TGTGCCAGCTCACCACCGGTGGGGCTCCCAGATACGCAGTATTTT.

The rearrangement links TRBV15 to TRBJ2-5; D may be TRBD1 (5 bases). The CDR3 length is 12 residues. Germline V gene data show CDR1 as LNHNV and CDR2 as YYDKDF (reference sequence). The V and J ends lost 5 bases and 5 bases respectively, with 9 bases between them. The CDR3 spells CATSPGWETQYF. The DNA for the CDR3 is TGTGCCACCAGCCCAGGGTGGGAGACCCAGTACTTC.

V usage is TRBV14 and J usage is TRBJ1-5; D remains unclear. This CDR3 is 13 amino acids long. V was clipped by 4 bases and J by 9 bases, with 13 bases between them. Germline V gives CDR1 SGHDN, CDR2 FVKESK. Written as DNA, the CDR3 is TGTGCCAGCAGCCCTAGTTCCTCCGTGCCCCAGCATTTT. This gives the protein CASSPSSSVPQHF.

This chain joins TRBV5-1 and TRBJ2-5, with D hard to call. Trimming pared 5 bases from V and 2 bases from J, leaving 7 bases between. Germline CDR1 reads SGHRS; CDR2 reads YFSETQ. The CDR3 is made up of 12 amino acids. The CDR3 region is CASSREQETQYF. Here the CDR3 DNA reads TGCGCCAGCAGTAGGGAACAAGAGACCCAGTACTTC.

The J gene is TRBJ2-7, the V gene TRBV18; either TRBD1 or TRBD2 may fit D (5 bases each). This CDR3 contains 15 residues. V lost 3 bases to trimming and J lost 2 bases, with 14 bases between them. Germline assignment: CDR1 KGHSH and CDR2 LQKENI. The CDR3, as DNA: TGTGCCAGCTCACCCCTAGCCCCGGGGCCCTACGAGCAGTACTTC. Its translation: CASSPLAPGPYEQYF.

V is TRBV28 and J is TRBJ2-1, with 10 bases aligning to TRBD2. The CDR3 runs to 16 residues. From germline, CDR1 is MDHEN and CDR2 SYDVKM. V lost 6 bases and J lost 8; bases outside the gene matches: 13. The CDR3 sequence: CASSLDTSGIGDEQFF. The CDR3 DNA reads TGTGCCAGCAGCCTTGACACTAGCGGGATCGGCGATGAGCAGTTCTTC. The complete variable domain, with remaining parts taken from reference TRBV28 and TRBJ2-1, reads DVKVTQSSRYLVKRTGEKVFLECVQDMDHENMFWYRQDPGLGLRLIYFSYDVKMKEKGDIPEGYSVSREKKERFSLILESASTNQTSMYLCASSLDTSGIGDEQFFGPGTRLTVL.

The rearrangement links TRBV7-3 to TRBJ2-1, with a possible D match to TRBD1 (6 bases). V dropped 5 bases and J dropped 7 bases, with 15 bases sitting between them. The CDR3 has 14 residues. Germline CDR1 reads SGHTA; CDR2 reads FQGTGA. The CDR3 loop is CASSRGHASNEQFF. The CDR3 nucleotides read TGTGCCAGCAGCCGGGGACACGCGTCTAATGAGCAGTTCTTC.